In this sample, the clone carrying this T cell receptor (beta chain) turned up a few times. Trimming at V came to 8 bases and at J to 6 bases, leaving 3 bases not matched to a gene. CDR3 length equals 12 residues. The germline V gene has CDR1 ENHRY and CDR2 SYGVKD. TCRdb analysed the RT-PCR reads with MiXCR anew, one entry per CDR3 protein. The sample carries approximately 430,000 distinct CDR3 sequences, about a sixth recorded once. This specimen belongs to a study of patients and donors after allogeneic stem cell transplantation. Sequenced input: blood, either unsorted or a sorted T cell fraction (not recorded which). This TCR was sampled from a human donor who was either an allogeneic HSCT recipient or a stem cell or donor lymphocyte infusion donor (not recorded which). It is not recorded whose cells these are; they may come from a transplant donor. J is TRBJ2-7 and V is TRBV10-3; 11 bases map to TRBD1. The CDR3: CAIGDRGGEQYF. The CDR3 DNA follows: TGTGCCATCGGGGACAGGGGGGGCGAGCAGTACTTC.